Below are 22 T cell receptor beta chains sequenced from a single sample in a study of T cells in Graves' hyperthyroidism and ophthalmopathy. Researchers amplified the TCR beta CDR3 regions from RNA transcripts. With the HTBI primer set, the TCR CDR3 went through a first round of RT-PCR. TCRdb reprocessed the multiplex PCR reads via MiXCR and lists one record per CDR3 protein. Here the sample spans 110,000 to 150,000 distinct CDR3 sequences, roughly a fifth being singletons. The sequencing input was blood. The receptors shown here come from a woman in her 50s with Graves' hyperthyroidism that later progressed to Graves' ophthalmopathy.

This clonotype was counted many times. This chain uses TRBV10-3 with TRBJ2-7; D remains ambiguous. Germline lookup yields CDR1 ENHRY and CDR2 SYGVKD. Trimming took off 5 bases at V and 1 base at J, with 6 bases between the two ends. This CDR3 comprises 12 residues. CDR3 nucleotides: TGTGCCATCAGTCGAAGTTCCTACGAGCAGTACTTC. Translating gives CAISRSSYEQYF.

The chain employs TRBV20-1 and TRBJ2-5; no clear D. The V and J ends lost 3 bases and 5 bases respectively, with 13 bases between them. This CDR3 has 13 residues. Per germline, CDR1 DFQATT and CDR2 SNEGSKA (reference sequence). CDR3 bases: TGCAGTGCTAGGGTCGACATTGGGGAGACCCAGTACTTC. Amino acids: CSARVDIGETQYF.

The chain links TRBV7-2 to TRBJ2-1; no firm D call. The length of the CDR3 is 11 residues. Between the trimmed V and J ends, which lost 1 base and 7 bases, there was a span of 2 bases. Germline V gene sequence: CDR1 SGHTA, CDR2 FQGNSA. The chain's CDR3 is CASSLVNEQFF. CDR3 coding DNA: TGTGCCAGCAGCTTAGTTAATGAGCAGTTCTTC.

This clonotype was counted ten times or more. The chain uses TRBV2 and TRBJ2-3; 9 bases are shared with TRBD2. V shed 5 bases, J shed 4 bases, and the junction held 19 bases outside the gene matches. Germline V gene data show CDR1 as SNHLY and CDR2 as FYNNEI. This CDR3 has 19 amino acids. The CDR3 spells CASSHPIPFSGRWADTQYF. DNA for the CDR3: TGTGCCAGCAGTCATCCCATTCCTTTTAGCGGGAGATGGGCAGATACGCAGTATTTT. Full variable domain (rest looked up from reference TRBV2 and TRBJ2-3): EPEVTQTPSHQVTQMGQEVILRCVPISNHLYFYWYRQILGQKVEFLVSFYNNEISEKSEIFDDQFSVERPDGSNFTLKIRSTKLEDSAMYFCASSHPIPFSGRWADTQYFGPGTRLTVL.

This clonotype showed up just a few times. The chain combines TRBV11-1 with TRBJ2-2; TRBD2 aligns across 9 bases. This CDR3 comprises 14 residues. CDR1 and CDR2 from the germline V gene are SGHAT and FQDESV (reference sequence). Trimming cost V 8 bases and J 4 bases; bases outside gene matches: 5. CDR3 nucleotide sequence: TGTGCCAGCGGCCTAGCGGGAAGCACCGGGGAGCTGTTTTTT. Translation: CASGLAGSTGELFF.

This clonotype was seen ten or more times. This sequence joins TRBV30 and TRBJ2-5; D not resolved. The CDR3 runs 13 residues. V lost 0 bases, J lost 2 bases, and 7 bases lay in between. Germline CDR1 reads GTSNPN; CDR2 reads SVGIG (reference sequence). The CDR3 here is CAWSVGRQETQYF. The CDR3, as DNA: TGTGCCTGGAGTGTTGGCAGGCAAGAGACCCAGTACTTC.

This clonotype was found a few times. The CDR3 sequence: CASRYGTLNTEAFF. CDR3 DNA: TGTGCCAGCAGGTACGGGACGCTCAACACTGAAGCTTTCTTT. The J gene is TRBJ1-1, the V gene TRBV2; possible D gene TRBD1, 5 bases. V shed 6 bases and J shed 2 bases, with 13 bases lying between them. CDR1 and CDR2 (germline): SNHLY, FYNNEI. The length of the CDR3 is 14 residues.

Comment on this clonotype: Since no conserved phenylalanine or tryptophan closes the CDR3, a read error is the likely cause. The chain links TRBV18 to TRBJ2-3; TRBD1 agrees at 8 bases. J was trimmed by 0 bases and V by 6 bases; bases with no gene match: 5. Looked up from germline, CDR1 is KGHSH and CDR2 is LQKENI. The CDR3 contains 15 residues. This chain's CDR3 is CASSHDRGSTDTQYC. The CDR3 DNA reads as TGTGCCAGCTCGCACGACAGGGGAAGCACAGATACGCAGTATTGT.

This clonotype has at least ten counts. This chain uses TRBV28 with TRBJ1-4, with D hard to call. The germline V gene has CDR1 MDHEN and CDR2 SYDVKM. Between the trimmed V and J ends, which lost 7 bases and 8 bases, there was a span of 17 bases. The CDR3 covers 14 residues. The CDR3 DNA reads TGTGCCAGCACTCCCCACTCGGCGGGCGAAAAACTGTTTTTT. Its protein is CASTPHSAGEKLFF. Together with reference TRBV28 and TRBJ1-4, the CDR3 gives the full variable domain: DVKVTQSSRYLVKRTGEKVFLECVQDMDHENMFWYRQDPGLGLRLIYFSYDVKMKEKGDIPEGYSVSREKKERFSLILESASTNQTSMYLCASTPHSAGEKLFFGSGTQLSVL.

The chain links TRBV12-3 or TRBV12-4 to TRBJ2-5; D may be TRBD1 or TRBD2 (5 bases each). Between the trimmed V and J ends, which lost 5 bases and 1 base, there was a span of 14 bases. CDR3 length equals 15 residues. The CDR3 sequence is CASSPPGTVQETQYF. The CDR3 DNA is TGTGCCAGCAGTCCACCCGGGACGGTCCAAGAGACCCAGTACTTC.

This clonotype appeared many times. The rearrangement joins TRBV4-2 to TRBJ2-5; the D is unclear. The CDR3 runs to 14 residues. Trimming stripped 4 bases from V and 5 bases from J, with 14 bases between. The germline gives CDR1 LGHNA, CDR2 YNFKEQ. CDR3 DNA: TGTGCCAGCAGCCGCTCGGTGAGCGTGGAGACCCAGTACTTC. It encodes CASSRSVSVETQYF.

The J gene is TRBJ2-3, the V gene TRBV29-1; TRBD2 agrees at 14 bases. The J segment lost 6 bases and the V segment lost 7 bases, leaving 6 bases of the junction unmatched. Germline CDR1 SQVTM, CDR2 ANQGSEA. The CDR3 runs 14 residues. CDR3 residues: CSDGLAGGLDTQYF. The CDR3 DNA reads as TGCAGCGACGGACTAGCGGGAGGCCTGGATACGCAGTATTTT.

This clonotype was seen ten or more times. Here the CDR3 DNA reads TGTGCCAGCAGCTTATTACAGGGCCACGAGCAGTACTTC. Amino acid sequence: CASSLLQGHEQYF. The chain links TRBV7-9 to TRBJ2-7, with a possible D match to TRBD1 (6 bases). The V end was cut by 2 bases, the J end by 5 bases, with 10 bases between. The CDR3 is 13 residues long. Germline V gives CDR1 SEHNR, CDR2 FQNEAQ (reference sequence).

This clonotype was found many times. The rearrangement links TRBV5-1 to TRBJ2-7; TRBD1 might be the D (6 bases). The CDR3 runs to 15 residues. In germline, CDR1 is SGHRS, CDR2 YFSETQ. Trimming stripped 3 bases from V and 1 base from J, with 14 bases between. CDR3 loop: CASSSDGQRSYEQYF. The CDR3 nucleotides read TGCGCCAGCAGCTCCGACGGACAGCGGTCCTACGAGCAGTACTTC. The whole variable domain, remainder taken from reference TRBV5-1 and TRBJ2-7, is KAGVTQTPRYLIKTRGQQVTLSCSPISGHRSVSWYQQTPGQGLQFLFEYFSETQRNKGNFPGRFSGRQFSNSRSEMNVSTLELGDSALYLCASSSDGQRSYEQYFGPGTRLTVT.

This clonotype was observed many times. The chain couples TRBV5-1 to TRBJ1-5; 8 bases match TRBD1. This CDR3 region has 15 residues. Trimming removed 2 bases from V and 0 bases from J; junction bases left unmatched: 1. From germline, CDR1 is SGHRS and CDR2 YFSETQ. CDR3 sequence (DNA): TGCGCCAGCAGCTTACAGGGGGATAGCAATCAGCCCCAGCATTTT. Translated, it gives CASSLQGDSNQPQHF.

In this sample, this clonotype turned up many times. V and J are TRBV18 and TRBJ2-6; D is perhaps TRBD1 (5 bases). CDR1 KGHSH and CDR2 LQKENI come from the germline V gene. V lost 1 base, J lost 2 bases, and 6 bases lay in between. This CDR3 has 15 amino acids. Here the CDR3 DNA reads TGTGCCAGCTCACCACAGGGGACTGGGGCCAACGTCCTGACTTTC. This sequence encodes CASSPQGTGANVLTF.

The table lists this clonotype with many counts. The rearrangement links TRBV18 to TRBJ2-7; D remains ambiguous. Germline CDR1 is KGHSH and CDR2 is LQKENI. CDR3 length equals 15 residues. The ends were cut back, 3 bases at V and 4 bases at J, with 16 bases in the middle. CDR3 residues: CASSPVTSLGYEQYF. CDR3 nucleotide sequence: TGTGCCAGCTCACCGGTGACGTCTTTGGGATACGAGCAGTACTTC.

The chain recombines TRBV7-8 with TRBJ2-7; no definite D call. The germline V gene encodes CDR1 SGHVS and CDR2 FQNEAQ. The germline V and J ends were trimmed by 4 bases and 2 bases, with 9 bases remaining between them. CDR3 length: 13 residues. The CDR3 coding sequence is TGTGCCAGCAGCTCCCGGGCCGCCTACGAGCAGTACTTC. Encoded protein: CASSSRAAYEQYF.

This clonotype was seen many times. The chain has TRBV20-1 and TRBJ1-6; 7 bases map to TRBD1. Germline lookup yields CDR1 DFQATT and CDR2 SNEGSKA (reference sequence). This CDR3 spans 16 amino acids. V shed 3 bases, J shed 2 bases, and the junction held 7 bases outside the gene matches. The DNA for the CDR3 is TGCAGTGCTAGGGCGCAGGGGGGGGCCTATAATTCACCCCTCCACTTT. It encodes CSARAQGGAYNSPLHF.

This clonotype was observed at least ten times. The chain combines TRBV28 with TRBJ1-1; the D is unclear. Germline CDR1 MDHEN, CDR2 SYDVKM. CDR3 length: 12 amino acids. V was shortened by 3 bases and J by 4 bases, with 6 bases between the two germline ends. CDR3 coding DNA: TGTGCCAGCAGTTTGCGGGGCACTGAAGCTTTCTTT. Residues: CASSLRGTEAFF.

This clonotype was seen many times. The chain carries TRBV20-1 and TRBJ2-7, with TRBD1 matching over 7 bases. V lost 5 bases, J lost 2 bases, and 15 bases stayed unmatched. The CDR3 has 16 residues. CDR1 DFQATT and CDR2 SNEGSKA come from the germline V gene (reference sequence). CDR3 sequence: CSAPGFRDRGPYEQYF. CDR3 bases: TGCAGTGCTCCTGGGTTTCGGGACAGAGGTCCCTACGAGCAGTACTTC.

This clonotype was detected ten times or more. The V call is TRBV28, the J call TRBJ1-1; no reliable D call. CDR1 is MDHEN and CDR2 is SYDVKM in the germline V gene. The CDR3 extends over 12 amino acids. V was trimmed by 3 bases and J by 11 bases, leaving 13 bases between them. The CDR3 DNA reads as TGTGCCAGCAGTTTTTCCGGGAGGAAGGCTTTCTTT. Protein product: CASSFSGRKAFF.